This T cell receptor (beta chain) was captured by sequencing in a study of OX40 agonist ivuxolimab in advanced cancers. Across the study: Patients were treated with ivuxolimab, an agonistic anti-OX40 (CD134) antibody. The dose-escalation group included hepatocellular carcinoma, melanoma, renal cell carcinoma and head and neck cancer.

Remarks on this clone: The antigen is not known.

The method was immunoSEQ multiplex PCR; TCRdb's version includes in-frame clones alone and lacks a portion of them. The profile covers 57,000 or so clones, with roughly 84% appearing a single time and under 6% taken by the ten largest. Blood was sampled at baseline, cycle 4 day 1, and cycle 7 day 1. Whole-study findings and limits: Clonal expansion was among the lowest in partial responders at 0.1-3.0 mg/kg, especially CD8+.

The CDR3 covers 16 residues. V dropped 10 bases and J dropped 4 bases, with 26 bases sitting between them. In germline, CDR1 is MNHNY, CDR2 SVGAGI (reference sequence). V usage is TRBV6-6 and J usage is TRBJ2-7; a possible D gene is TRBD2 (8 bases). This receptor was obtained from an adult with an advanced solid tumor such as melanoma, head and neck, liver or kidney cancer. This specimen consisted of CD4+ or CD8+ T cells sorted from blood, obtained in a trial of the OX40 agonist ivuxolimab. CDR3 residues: CATLISSGGQIYEQYF. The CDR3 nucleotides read TGTGCCACTCTAATCTCCAGCGGGGGACAGATATACGAGCAGTACTTC.